The 16 T cell receptor beta chains below were found in one sample sequenced in a study of T cells in Graves' hyperthyroidism and ophthalmopathy. TCR beta CDR3 sequences were amplified from RNA transcripts. With the HTBI primer set, the TCR CDR3 went through a first round of RT-PCR. MiXCR, applied by TCRdb to the multiplex PCR reads, yields one record per CDR3 protein. This sample has some 400,000 distinct CDR3 sequences, with approximately 13% found just once. The sample taken for sequencing was blood. All receptors come from a woman in her fifties or sixties with Graves' hyperthyroidism.

This clonotype appeared many times. Here the CDR3 reads CASSQGTSGRAAYEQYF. DNA of the CDR3: TGCGCCAGCAGCCAAGGGACTAGCGGGAGGGCCGCCTACGAGCAGTACTTC. The chain recombines TRBV4-1 with TRBJ2-7; 15 bases line up with TRBD2. Germline V gives CDR1 MGHRA, CDR2 YSYEKL. V was clipped by 1 base and J by 2 bases; unmatched bases: 3. The CDR3 has 17 residues.

V gene TRBV6-1 combines with J gene TRBJ2-1; 9 bases are shared with TRBD2. The V segment lost 5 bases and the J segment 5 bases; nucleotides outside the gene matches: 7. There are 15 residues in the CDR3. Germline assignment: CDR1 MNHNS and CDR2 SASEGT. CDR3 DNA: TGTGCCAGCAGTTTAGGGTCTAGCGGGAACAATGAGCAGTTCTTC. Its protein product is CASSLGSSGNNEQFF.

This clonotype was counted many times. This chain uses TRBV5-5 with TRBJ1-5, with a possible D match to TRBD1 (6 bases). Germline assignment: CDR1 SGHKS and CDR2 YYEKEE (reference sequence). V lost 1 base to trimming and J lost 7 bases, with 12 bases between them. The CDR3 is made up of 14 amino acids. CDR3 in DNA: TGTGCCAGCAGCTTGAGCCCAGGGGTACAGCCCCAGCATTTT. Encoded protein: CASSLSPGVQPQHF.

This chain connects TRBV5-1 to TRBJ2-7; no definite D call. The CDR3 consists of 13 residues. Germline lookup yields CDR1 SGHRS and CDR2 YFSETQ. Trimming left V 0 bases short and J 4 bases short, with 8 bases between. For the CDR3, the DNA is TGCGCCAGCAGCTTGGGCCAGAAGTACGAGCAGTACTTC. This translates into CASSLGQKYEQYF.

This clonotype was seen many times. The J gene is TRBJ2-3, the V gene TRBV14; tentatively, D is TRBD2 (5 bases). Germline V CDR1 and CDR2: SGHDN, FVKESK. The CDR3 has 16 residues. The V and J ends lost 1 base and 2 bases respectively, with 13 bases between them. Here the CDR3 DNA reads TGTGCCAGCAGCCAAGTGATTAGCGTTTACACAGATACGCAGTATTTT. Its translation: CASSQVISVYTDTQYF.

The J gene is TRBJ2-1, the V gene TRBV4-2; 11 bases match TRBD2. Looked up from germline, CDR1 is LGHNA and CDR2 is YNFKEQ. The CDR3 spans 15 residues. After removal of 4 bases from V and 8 bases from J, the junction contained 7 bases not matched to a gene. CDR3 protein: CASSLLAGVGDEQFF. In DNA, the CDR3 is TGTGCCAGCAGCCTACTAGCGGGAGTCGGGGATGAGCAGTTCTTC.

This clonotype came up once. The CDR3, as DNA: TGCAGCGTTCCGGACAGGGCGAACACTGAAGCTTTCTTT. This sequence encodes CSVPDRANTEAFF. The chain combines TRBV29-1 with TRBJ1-1; the match to TRBD1 covers 8 bases. V shed 5 bases, J shed 1 base, and the junction held 3 bases outside the gene matches. Looked up from germline, CDR1 is SQVTM and CDR2 is ANQGSEA. The CDR3 sequence is 13 residues long.

This clonotype came up many times. V and J are TRBV11-2 and TRBJ2-1; the D is unclear. From germline, CDR1 is SGHAT and CDR2 FQNNGV. V lost 5 bases to trimming and J lost 9 bases, with 14 bases between them. The CDR3 runs to 13 residues. CDR3 in DNA: TGTGCCAGCAGCGTGACTCGCGGTTCTGAGCAGTTCTTC. Translating gives CASSVTRGSEQFF. Supplemented by reference TRBV11-2 and TRBJ2-1, the full variable domain reads EAGVAQSPRYKIIEKRQSVAFWCNPISGHATLYWYQQILGQGPKLLIQFQNNGVVDDSQLPKDRFSAERLKGVDSTLKIQPAKLEDSAVYLCASSVTRGSEQFFGPGTRLTVL.

This clonotype was seen repeatedly, ten times or more. This chain uses TRBV11-3 with TRBJ2-1, with D perhaps TRBD1 or TRBD2 (6 bases each). The CDR3 consists of 17 residues. Per germline, CDR1 SGHNT and CDR2 YENEEA. Trimming cost V 0 bases and J 15 bases, with 27 bases left between them. The CDR3 loop reads CASSLDGTRGRPIGSFF. The CDR3 DNA is TGTGCCAGCAGCTTAGATGGGACCCGGGGGCGACCGATAGGTTCGTTCTTC.

This clonotype was counted ten times or more. J is TRBJ2-1 and V is TRBV12-5; tentatively, D is TRBD2 (6 bases). CDR1 LGHNT and CDR2 FRNRAP come from the germline V gene. The CDR3 loop spans 15 amino acids. V dropped 3 bases and J dropped 3 bases, with 12 bases sitting between them. DNA of the CDR3: TGTGCTAGTGGTTTCGGGCCCGGGGGCTACAATGAGCAGTTCTTC. Its protein is CASGFGPGGYNEQFF.

In its sample, this clonotype was seen many times. The V gene is TRBV10-1, the J gene TRBJ2-7, with TRBD2 matching over 8 bases. Germline V gene lookup returns CDR1 WNHNN and CDR2 SYGVQD (reference sequence). V shed 3 bases, J shed 3 bases, and the junction held 7 bases outside the gene matches. This CDR3 is 15 amino acids long. CDR3 residues: CASSDSLAGNYEQYF. CDR3 DNA sequence: TGCGCCAGCAGTGACTCCTTAGCGGGAAACTACGAGCAGTACTTC.

This sequence joins TRBV5-1 and TRBJ2-5; possibly TRBD1 or TRBD2 for D (5 bases each). CDR3 length equals 14 residues. Germline V gene lookup returns CDR1 SGHRS and CDR2 YFSETQ. V lost 3 bases and J lost 5, with 14 bases in between. The CDR3 is CASSWGRGEETQYF. The CDR3 coding sequence is TGCGCCAGCAGCTGGGGAAGAGGGGAGGAGACCCAGTACTTC. Supplemented by reference TRBV5-1 and TRBJ2-5, the full variable domain reads KAGVTQTPRYLIKTRGQQVTLSCSPISGHRSVSWYQQTPGQGLQFLFEYFSETQRNKGNFPGRFSGRQFSNSRSEMNVSTLELGDSALYLCASSWGRGEETQYFGPGTRLLVL.

The chain is built from TRBV20-1 and TRBJ1-5; D ambiguous. Trimming took 6 bases from V and 1 from J, leaving 19 bases between them. The length of the CDR3 is 16 residues. The germline V gene encodes CDR1 DFQATT and CDR2 SNEGSKA (reference sequence). CDR3 DNA sequence: TGCAGTGCCCCATTCCCCCCGAGCGGCAGCAATCAGCCCCAGCATTTT. Residues: CSAPFPPSGSNQPQHF.

This clonotype occurred a few times. This rearrangement joins TRBV5-1 to TRBJ1-6, with 8 bases matching TRBD1. Germline loops: CDR1 SGHRS, CDR2 YFSETQ. The V gene end was trimmed by 4 bases and the J gene end by 5 bases; junction bases not matched to a gene: 5. The CDR3 is 15 amino acids. CDR3 sequence: CASSTRGLHNSPLHF. CDR3 in DNA: TGCGCCAGCAGCACCAGGGGGCTTCATAATTCACCCCTCCACTTT.

This clonotype was picked up a small number of times. This chain links TRBV11-3 with TRBJ2-1; D ambiguous. V lost 1 base to trimming and J lost 5 bases, with 9 bases between them. In germline, CDR1 is SGHNT, CDR2 YENEEA. The CDR3 is 14 amino acids. In DNA form, the CDR3 reads TGTGCCAGCAGCTTAGGGTGGTCAAACAATGAGCAGTTCTTC. Protein product: CASSLGWSNNEQFF.

V and J are TRBV6-1 and TRBJ2-3; D gene ambiguous. The CDR3 covers 12 residues. Germline V gene lookup returns CDR1 MNHNS and CDR2 SASEGT. The germline V and J ends were trimmed by 1 base and 10 bases, with 9 bases remaining between them. The CDR3 loop reads CASSEVSGAQYF. In DNA, the CDR3 is TGTGCCAGCAGTGAAGTTTCGGGTGCGCAGTATTTT.